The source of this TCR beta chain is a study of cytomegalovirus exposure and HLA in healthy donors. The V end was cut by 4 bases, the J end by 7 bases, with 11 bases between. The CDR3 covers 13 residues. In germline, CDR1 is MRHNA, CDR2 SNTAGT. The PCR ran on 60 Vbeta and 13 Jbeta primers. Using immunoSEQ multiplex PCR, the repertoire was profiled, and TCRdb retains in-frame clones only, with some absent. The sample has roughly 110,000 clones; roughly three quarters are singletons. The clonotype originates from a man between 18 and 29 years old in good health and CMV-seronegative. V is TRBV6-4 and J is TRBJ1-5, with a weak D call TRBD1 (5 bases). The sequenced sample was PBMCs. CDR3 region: CASSVGPSQPQHF. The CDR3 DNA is TGTGCCAGCAGTGTGGGGCCAAGCCAGCCCCAGCATTTT.